Following are 25 T cell receptor beta chains from one sample sequenced in a study of Ad26.COV2.S vaccination and SARS-CoV-2 variants. Produced via immunoSEQ multiplex PCR; TCRdb's table is partial and in-frame only. The top ten hold less than 3% of the sample, which has around 270,000 clones, roughly 89% seen once. Treatment given: roughly 20 received Ad26.COV2.S at low or high dose, single or two shots; about five received placebo; per-sample allocation not given. Samples were taken on day 63 after the first vaccine or placebo injection. The sequenced sample was peripheral blood, obtained in a trial of Ad26.COV2.S vaccine versus placebo. The source of these receptors is a person between 18 and 65 years old who received the Ad26.COV2.S COVID-19 vaccine or a placebo.

The CDR3, as DNA: TGCGCCAGCAGCTTGGATCAGTTCACTGAAGCTTTCTTT. This translates into CASSLDQFTEAFF. The chain combines TRBV5-1 with TRBJ1-1; D call uncertain. CDR1 and CDR2 from the germline V gene are SGHRS and YFSETQ. CDR3 length equals 13 residues. V was trimmed by 0 bases and J by 4 bases, leaving 7 bases between them.

The chain couples TRBV21-1 to TRBJ1-1; the table's TRBD1 call for D was not verified on the DNA. TRBV21-1 is deemed a pseudogene. This CDR3 region has 14 residues. The CDR3 DNA sequence: TGTGCCAGCAGCATTAGGACAGGGGAGACTGAAGCTTTCTTT. It codes for CASSIRTGETEAFF.

The chain carries TRBV15 and TRBJ2-1; D is ambiguous. From germline, CDR1 is LNHNV and CDR2 YYDKDF (reference sequence). V was trimmed by 3 bases and J by 4 bases, leaving 10 bases between them. This CDR3 region has 14 residues. In nucleotides, the CDR3 is TGTGCCACCAGCAGCCCGGACCGATACAATGAGCAGTTCTTC. It yields the protein CATSSPDRYNEQFF. The full variable domain, rest sourced from reference TRBV15 and TRBJ2-1, is DAMVIQNPRYQVTQFGKPVTLSCSQTLNHNVMYWYQQKSSQAPKLLFHYYDKDFNNEADTPDNFQSRRPNTSFCFLDIRSPGLGDTAMYLCATSSPDRYNEQFFGPGTRLTVL.

This rearrangement joins TRBV5-1 to TRBJ2-1; either TRBD1 or TRBD2 may fit D (5 bases each). Per the germline V gene, CDR1 is SGHRS and CDR2 is YFSETQ. V was cut by 2 bases and J by 6 bases, with 12 bases left in between. This CDR3 has 14 amino acids. The DNA for the CDR3 is TGCGCCAGCAGCTTTGAGGGGACGCGCAATGAGCAGTTCTTC. Residues: CASSFEGTRNEQFF. The whole variable domain, remainder taken from reference TRBV5-1 and TRBJ2-1, is KAGVTQTPRYLIKTRGQQVTLSCSPISGHRSVSWYQQTPGQGLQFLFEYFSETQRNKGNFPGRFSGRQFSNSRSEMNVSTLELGDSALYLCASSFEGTRNEQFFGPGTRLTVL.

This chain uses TRBV3-1 (or the pseudogene TRBV3-2) with TRBJ2-2; 12 bases align to TRBD2. Germline V gives CDR1 LGHDT, CDR2 YNNKEL (reference sequence). The length of the CDR3 is 17 residues. After removal of 3 bases from V and 6 bases from J, the junction contained 8 bases not matched to a gene. CDR3 in DNA: TGTGCCAGCAGCCACCTTCCTAGCGGGGGGGCCTCCGGGGAGCTGTTTTTT. Protein: CASSHLPSGGASGELFF.

J is TRBJ2-7 and V is TRBV7-2, with D perhaps matching TRBD2 (6 bases). Germline loops: CDR1 SGHTA, CDR2 FQGNSA. The CDR3 sequence is 16 residues long. Deletions cut 2 bases from V and 2 bases from J, with 16 bases between. CDR3 in amino acids: CASSLKGRGAAYEQYV. The DNA for the CDR3 is TGTGCCAGCAGCTTAAAGGGGCGGGGTGCCGCCTACGAGCAGTACGTC.

The chain employs TRBV10-3 and TRBJ1-1; D call uncertain. This CDR3 region has 14 residues. The germline CDR1 and CDR2 sequences are ENHRY and SYGVKD. Trimming stripped 6 bases from V and 6 bases from J, with 17 bases between. CDR3 DNA sequence: TGTGCCATCAGGCCACAGCTAACCCACGCTGAAGCTTTCTTT. It is translated as CAIRPQLTHAEAFF.

The rearrangement uses TRBV28 and TRBJ2-7, with 8 bases identical to TRBD2. Germline V gene data show CDR1 as MDHEN and CDR2 as SYDVKM. The CDR3 sequence is 12 residues long. The ends lost 7 bases at V and 7 bases at J; junction bases unmatched: 6. The CDR3 nucleotides read TGTGCCAGCACGGGAGGGGCGAGAGAGCAGTACTTC. Its protein product is CASTGGAREQYF.

The V and J genes are TRBV6-2 or TRBV6-3 and TRBJ2-7; tentatively, D is TRBD2 (6 bases). CDR1 is MNHEY and CDR2 is SVGEGT in the germline V gene. The CDR3 length is 15 residues. Trimming removed 4 bases at V and 0 bases at J, with 13 bases between. The CDR3 loop is CASSSSGGSSYEQYF. CDR3 bases: TGTGCCAGCAGTTCCAGCGGAGGGAGCTCCTACGAGCAGTACTTC.

This clone has only one observation. V gene TRBV4-1 combines with J gene TRBJ2-7; no definite D call. Germline loops: CDR1 MGHRA, CDR2 YSYEKL. This CDR3 has 14 residues. V dropped 3 bases and J dropped 0 bases, with 9 bases sitting between them. The DNA for the CDR3 is TGCGCCAGCAGCCATCAACCGGGCTCCTACGAGCAGTACGTC. Its translation: CASSHQPGSYEQYV.

This rearrangement joins TRBV2 to TRBJ1-6; TRBD1 might be the D (5 bases). Between the trimmed V and J ends, which lost 8 bases and 0 bases, there was a span of 11 bases. In germline, CDR1 is SNHLY, CDR2 FYNNEI. The CDR3 is made up of 15 amino acids. CDR3 coding DNA: TGTGCCAGCGGCCCAGGGAGCTCCTATAATTCACCCCTCCACTTT. Residues: CASGPGSSYNSPLHF.

This clone showed up just once. CDR3 nucleotide sequence: TGTGCCAGCAGTTTTCAACGGACGGGTGAGCAGTTCTTC. Its protein is CASSFQRTGEQFF. The V and J genes are TRBV5-5 and TRBJ2-1; D is unclear. CDR1 and CDR2 (germline): SGHKS, YYEKEE (reference sequence). This CDR3 has 13 amino acids. Trimming stripped 5 bases from V and 9 bases from J, with 15 bases between. Complete variable domain (other parts from reference TRBV5-5 and TRBJ2-1): DAGVTQSPTHLIKTRGQQVTLRCSPISGHKSVSWYQQVLGQGPQFIFQYYEKEERGRGNFPDRFSARQFPNYSSELNVNALLLGDSALYLCASSFQRTGEQFFGPGTRLTVL.

This chain uses TRBV2 with TRBJ2-1; D is perhaps TRBD1 (5 bases). V gave up 7 bases and J gave up 0 bases, with 7 bases separating them. The germline gives CDR1 SNHLY, CDR2 FYNNEI. This CDR3 contains 13 residues. The CDR3 sequence is CASKGRSYNEQFF. CDR3 nucleotides: TGTGCCAGCAAGGGGCGCTCCTACAATGAGCAGTTCTTC.

V usage is TRBV19 and J usage is TRBJ1-1, with D unclear. The CDR3 is made up of 12 amino acids. Looked up from germline, CDR1 is LNHDA and CDR2 is SQIVND (reference sequence). The CDR3 DNA is TGTGCGAGCAGCGATTCGAACACTGAAGCTTTCTTT. This encodes CASSDSNTEAFF.

The chain joins TRBV7-2 to TRBJ1-4, with D possibly being TRBD1 (6 bases). The CDR3 is made up of 14 amino acids. Germline loops: CDR1 SGHTA, CDR2 FQGNSA. The V end was cut by 5 bases, the J end by 7 bases, with 14 bases between. The CDR3 protein is CASSIGGPSEKLFF. The CDR3 coding sequence is TGTGCCAGCAGCATAGGGGGGCCCAGTGAAAAACTGTTTTTT.

The CDR3 protein is CASSPTFPLGRGETQYF. The CDR3 DNA is TGTGCCAGCAGTCCTACCTTCCCCCTGGGGAGGGGAGAGACCCAGTACTTC. The chain recombines TRBV6-6 with TRBJ2-5; the match to TRBD2 covers 7 bases. The CDR3 runs to 17 residues. V was pared by 5 bases and J by 4 bases, with 16 bases of the junction left unmatched. The germline V gene encodes CDR1 MNHNY and CDR2 SVGAGI (reference sequence).

This chain uses TRBV27 with TRBJ2-1; TRBD1 matches 10 bases. The germline V gene encodes CDR1 MNHEY and CDR2 SMNVEV (reference sequence). This CDR3 is 14 amino acids long. The trim removed 3 bases at V and 8 bases at J, leaving 4 bases unmatched. In DNA, the CDR3 is TGTGCCAGCAGTTTGGGACAGGGGAGCTATGAGCAGTTCTTC. This sequence encodes CASSLGQGSYEQFF.

The chain uses TRBV7-2 and TRBJ2-1; 8 bases fit TRBD2. Looked up from germline, CDR1 is SGHTA and CDR2 is FQGNSA. The CDR3 length is 17 residues. The V and J ends lost 4 bases and 4 bases, in that order; junction bases with no gene match: 12. In DNA form, the CDR3 reads TGTGCCAGCAGCTCTACCCCCGGAGCGGGAGTATACAATGAGCAGTTCTTC. This encodes CASSSTPGAGVYNEQFF.

The chain is built from TRBV13 and TRBJ1-1; D uncertain. Trimming left V 5 bases short and J 4 bases short, with 17 bases between. Germline V CDR1 and CDR2: PRHDT, FYEKMQ (reference sequence). CDR3 size: 15 residues. The DNA of the CDR3 is TGTGCCAGCAGCCAAGCTGGATTTGGATTCACTGAAGCTTTCTTT. Its translation: CASSQAGFGFTEAFF.

CDR3 loop: CASSLAGQEYQETQYF. CDR3 DNA: TGTGCCAGCAGCTTGGCCGGACAGGAATACCAAGAGACCCAGTACTTC. The chain carries TRBV5-6 and TRBJ2-5, with 7 bases fitting TRBD1. The germline V gene encodes CDR1 SGHDT and CDR2 YYEEEE. J lost 0 bases, V lost 0 bases, and 5 bases had no gene match. This CDR3 is built from 16 residues.

J is TRBJ1-2 and V is TRBV5-4, with 8 nucleotides matching TRBD1. Trimming removed 4 bases from V and 0 bases from J; junction bases left unmatched: 11. The CDR3 sequence is 17 residues long. Germline V gene data show CDR1 as SGHNT and CDR2 as YYREEE (reference sequence). The DNA for the CDR3 is TGTGCCAGCAGCACCGGACAGGGTTTATCCGCTAACTATGGCTACACCTTC. Protein product: CASSTGQGLSANYGYTF.

This clone was detected a few times. The chain joins TRBV27 to TRBJ1-1; D is unresolved. Germline assignment: CDR1 MNHEY and CDR2 SMNVEV (reference sequence). V was clipped by 3 bases and J by 5 bases, with 13 bases between them. This CDR3 has 14 amino acids. The CDR3, as DNA: TGTGCCAGCAGTTTCGGGGAAGGGTTTACTGAAGCTTTCTTT. It encodes CASSFGEGFTEAFF.

The V gene is TRBV5-8, the J gene TRBJ1-5, with D perhaps matching TRBD1 (6 bases). Germline V CDR1 and CDR2: SGHTS, YDEGEE. The CDR3 is made up of 12 amino acids. V was shortened by 3 bases and J by 11 bases, with 12 bases between the two germline ends. CDR3 protein: CASSSTGPAQHF. CDR3 coding DNA: TGTGCCAGCAGCTCTACAGGGCCAGCCCAGCATTTT. Using reference TRBV5-8 and TRBJ1-5 for the parts outside the CDR3, the full variable domain is EAGVTQSPTHLIKTRGQQATLRCSPISGHTSVYWYQQALGLGLQFLLWYDEGEERNRGNFPPRFSGRQFPNYSSELNVNALELEDSALYLCASSSTGPAQHFGDGTRLSIL.

V gene TRBV19 combines with J gene TRBJ1-2, with D possibly matching TRBD1 (5 bases). Trimming removed 5 bases at V and 4 bases at J, with 17 bases between. In germline, CDR1 is LNHDA, CDR2 SQIVND (reference sequence). This CDR3 region has 15 residues. The CDR3 DNA follows: TGTGCCAGTAGTCCCGGGGGACGGATGATCTATGGCTACACCTTC. Translation gives CASSPGGRMIYGYTF.

The chain is built from TRBV11-3 and TRBJ2-7; D is possibly TRBD2 (5 bases). CDR1 SGHNT and CDR2 YENEEA come from the germline V gene. V lost 5 bases to trimming and J lost 3 bases, with 11 bases between them. The length of the CDR3 is 13 residues. The CDR3 DNA sequence: TGTGCCAGCAGCAGCGGTTACCGCTACGAGCAGTACTTC. Amino acid sequence: CASSSGYRYEQYF.